This passage covers 2 T cell receptor beta chains from one sample sequenced in a study of cytomegalovirus exposure and HLA in healthy donors. The study ran its PCR with 60 Vbeta and 13 Jbeta primers. Sequencing was performed with immunoSEQ multiplex PCR; in TCRdb, only in-frame clones are kept and a portion is missing. The sample includes approximately 110,000 clones, approximately 74% of them seen just once. The sequenced material came from PBMCs. Receptors originate from a woman between 35 and 50 years old in good health and CMV-seropositive.

V and J are TRBV4-1 and TRBJ2-3; TRBD1 matches at 11 bases. CDR3 length equals 14 residues. Germline CDR1 and CDR2: MGHRA and YSYEKL. V lost 3 bases to trimming and J lost 6 bases; unmatched junction nucleotides: 2. As DNA, the CDR3 is TGCGCCAGCAGCCAGGACAGGGGGCGGGATACGCAGTATTTT. Its protein product is CASSQDRGRDTQYF.

The chain employs TRBV5-4 and TRBJ2-3; 8 bases fit TRBD1. The ends lost 2 bases at V and 5 bases at J; junction bases unmatched: 10. The CDR3 contains 16 residues. CDR1 and CDR2 from the germline V gene are SGHNT and YYREEE (reference sequence). For the CDR3, the DNA is TGTGCCAGCAGCTTTGGACAGGGAGGTGGACAAGATACGCAGTATTTT. As protein: CASSFGQGGGQDTQYF.